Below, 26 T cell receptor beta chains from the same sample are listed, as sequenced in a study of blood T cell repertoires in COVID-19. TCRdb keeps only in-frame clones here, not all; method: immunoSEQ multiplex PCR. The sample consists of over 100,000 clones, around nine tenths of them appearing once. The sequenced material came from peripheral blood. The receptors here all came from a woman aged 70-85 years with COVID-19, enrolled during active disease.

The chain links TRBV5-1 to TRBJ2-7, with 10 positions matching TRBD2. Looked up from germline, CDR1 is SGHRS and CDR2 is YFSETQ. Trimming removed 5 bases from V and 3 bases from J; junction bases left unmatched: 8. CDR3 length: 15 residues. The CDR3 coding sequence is TGCGCCAGCAGTCGTACTAGCGGGGAATTCTACGAGCAGTACTTC. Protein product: CASSRTSGEFYEQYF.

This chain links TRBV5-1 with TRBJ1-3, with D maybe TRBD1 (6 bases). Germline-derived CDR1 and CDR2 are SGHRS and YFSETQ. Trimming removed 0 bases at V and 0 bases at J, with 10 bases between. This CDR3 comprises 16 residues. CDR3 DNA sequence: TGCGCCAGCAGCTTGGCAGGGGCTATCTCTGGAAACACCATATATTTT. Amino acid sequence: CASSLAGAISGNTIYF. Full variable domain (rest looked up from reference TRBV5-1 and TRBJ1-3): KAGVTQTPRYLIKTRGQQVTLSCSPISGHRSVSWYQQTPGQGLQFLFEYFSETQRNKGNFPGRFSGRQFSNSRSEMNVSTLELGDSALYLCASSLAGAISGNTIYFGEGSWLTVV.

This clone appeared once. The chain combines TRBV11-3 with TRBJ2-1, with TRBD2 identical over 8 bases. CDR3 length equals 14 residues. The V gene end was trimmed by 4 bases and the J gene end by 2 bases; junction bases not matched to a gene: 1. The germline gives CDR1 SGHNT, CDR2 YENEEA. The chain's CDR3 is CASSSGGAYNEQFF. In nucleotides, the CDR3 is TGTGCCAGCAGCTCCGGGGGGGCCTACAATGAGCAGTTCTTC.

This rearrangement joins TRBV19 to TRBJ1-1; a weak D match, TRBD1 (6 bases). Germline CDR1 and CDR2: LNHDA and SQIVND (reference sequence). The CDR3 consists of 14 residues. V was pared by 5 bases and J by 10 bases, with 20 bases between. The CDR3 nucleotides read TGTGCCAGTAGTGGAACAAGGACAGACCCTGGAGCTTTCTTT. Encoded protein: CASSGTRTDPGAFF.

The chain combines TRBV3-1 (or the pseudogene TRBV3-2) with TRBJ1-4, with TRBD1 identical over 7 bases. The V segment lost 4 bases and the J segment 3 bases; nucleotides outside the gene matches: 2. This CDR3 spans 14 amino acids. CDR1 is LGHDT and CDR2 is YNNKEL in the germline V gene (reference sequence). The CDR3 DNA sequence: TGTGCCAGCAGCCGGGGACAGTCTAATGAAAAACTGTTTTTT. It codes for CASSRGQSNEKLFF.

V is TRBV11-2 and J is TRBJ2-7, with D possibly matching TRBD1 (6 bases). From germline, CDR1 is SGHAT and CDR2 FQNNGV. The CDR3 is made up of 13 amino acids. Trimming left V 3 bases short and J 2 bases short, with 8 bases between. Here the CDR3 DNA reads TGTGCCAGCAGCTTCGACAGGACCTACGAGCAGTACTTC. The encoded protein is CASSFDRTYEQYF.

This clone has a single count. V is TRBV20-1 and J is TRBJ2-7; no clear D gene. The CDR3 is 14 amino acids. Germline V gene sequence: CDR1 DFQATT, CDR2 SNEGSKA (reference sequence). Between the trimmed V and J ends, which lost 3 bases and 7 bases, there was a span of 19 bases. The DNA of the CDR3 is TGCAGTGCTAGTACTACTGGTTCCCCTGGGGAGCAGTACTTC. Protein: CSASTTGSPGEQYF.

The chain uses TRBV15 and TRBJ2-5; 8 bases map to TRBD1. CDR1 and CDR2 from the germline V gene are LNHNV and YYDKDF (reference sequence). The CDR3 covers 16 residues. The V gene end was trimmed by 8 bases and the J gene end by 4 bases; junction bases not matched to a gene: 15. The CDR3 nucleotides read TGTGCCACCTCCCGATTGTGGACAGGGAATCTAGAGACCCAGTACTTC. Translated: CATSRLWTGNLETQYF.

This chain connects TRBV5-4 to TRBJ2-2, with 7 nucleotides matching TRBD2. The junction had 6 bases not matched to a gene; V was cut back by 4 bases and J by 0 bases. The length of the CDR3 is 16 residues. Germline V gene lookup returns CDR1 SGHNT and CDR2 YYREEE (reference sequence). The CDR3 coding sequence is TGTGCCAGCAGCCCTGGGAGGGGCGCGAACACCGGGGAGCTGTTTTTT. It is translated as CASSPGRGANTGELFF. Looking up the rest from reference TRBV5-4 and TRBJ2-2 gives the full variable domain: ETGVTQSPTHLIKTRGQQVTLRCSSQSGHNTVSWYQQALGQGPQFIFQYYREEENGRGNFPPRFSGLQFPNYSSELNVNALELDDSALYLCASSPGRGANTGELFFGEGSRLTVL.

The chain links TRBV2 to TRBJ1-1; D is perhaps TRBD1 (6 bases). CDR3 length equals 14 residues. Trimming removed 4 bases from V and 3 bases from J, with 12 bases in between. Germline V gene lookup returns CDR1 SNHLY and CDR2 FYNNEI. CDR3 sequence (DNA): TGTGCCAGCAGTGGGGGGCCTCGGGACACTGAAGCTTTCTTT. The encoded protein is CASSGGPRDTEAFF. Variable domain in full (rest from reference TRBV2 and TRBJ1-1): EPEVTQTPSHQVTQMGQEVILRCVPISNHLYFYWYRQILGQKVEFLVSFYNNEISEKSEIFDDQFSVERPDGSNFTLKIRSTKLEDSAMYFCASSGGPRDTEAFFGQGTRLTVV.

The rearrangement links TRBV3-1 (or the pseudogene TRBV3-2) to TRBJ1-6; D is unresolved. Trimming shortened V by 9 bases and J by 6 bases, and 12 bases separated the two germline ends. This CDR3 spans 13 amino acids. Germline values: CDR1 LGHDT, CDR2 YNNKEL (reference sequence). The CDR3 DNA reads TGTGCCAGTCAAACGGGGAGTAATTCACCCCTCCACTTT. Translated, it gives CASQTGSNSPLHF.

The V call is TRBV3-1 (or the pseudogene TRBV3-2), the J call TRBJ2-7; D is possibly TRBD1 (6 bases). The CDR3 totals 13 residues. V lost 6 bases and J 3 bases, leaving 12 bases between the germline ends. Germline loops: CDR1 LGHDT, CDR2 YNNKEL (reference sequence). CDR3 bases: TGTGCCAGCAGTCCATTACAGGGCTACGAGCAGTACTTC. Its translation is CASSPLQGYEQYF.

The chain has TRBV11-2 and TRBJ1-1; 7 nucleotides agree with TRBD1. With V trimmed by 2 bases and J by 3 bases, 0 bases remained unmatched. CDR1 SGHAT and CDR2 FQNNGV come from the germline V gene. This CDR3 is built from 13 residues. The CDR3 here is CASSLQGDTEAFF. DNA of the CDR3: TGTGCCAGCAGCTTACAGGGGGACACTGAAGCTTTCTTT.

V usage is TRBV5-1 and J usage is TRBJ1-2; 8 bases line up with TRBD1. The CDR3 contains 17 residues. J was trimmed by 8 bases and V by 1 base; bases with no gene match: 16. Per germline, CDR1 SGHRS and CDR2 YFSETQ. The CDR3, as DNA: TGCGCCAGCAGCTTGAGCGCTATGCCCCAGGGGGCTGGAGGCTACACCTTC. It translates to CASSLSAMPQGAGGYTF.

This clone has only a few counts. Here the CDR3 reads CASERGATGELFF. CDR3 bases: TGTGCCAGCGAGCGGGGGGCCACCGGGGAGCTGTTTTTT. The chain couples TRBV6-5 to TRBJ2-2; 9 bases align to TRBD2. Trimming removed 8 bases from V and 4 bases from J; junction bases left unmatched: 2. The CDR3 runs to 13 residues. CDR1 is MNHEY, CDR2 SVGAGI, per germline.

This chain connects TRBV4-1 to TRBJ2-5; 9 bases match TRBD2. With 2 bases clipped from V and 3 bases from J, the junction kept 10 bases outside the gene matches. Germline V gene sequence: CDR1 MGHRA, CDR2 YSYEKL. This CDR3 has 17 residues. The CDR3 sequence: CASSQPSGVAGEETQYF. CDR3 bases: TGCGCCAGCAGCCAACCCTCGGGGGTAGCGGGGGAAGAGACCCAGTACTTC.

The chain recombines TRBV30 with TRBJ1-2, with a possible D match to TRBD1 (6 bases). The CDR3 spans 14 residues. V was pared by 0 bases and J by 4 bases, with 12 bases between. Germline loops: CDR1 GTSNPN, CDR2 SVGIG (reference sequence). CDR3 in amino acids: CAWSVGQGTYGYTF. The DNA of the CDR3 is TGTGCCTGGAGTGTGGGGCAGGGGACCTATGGCTACACCTTC.

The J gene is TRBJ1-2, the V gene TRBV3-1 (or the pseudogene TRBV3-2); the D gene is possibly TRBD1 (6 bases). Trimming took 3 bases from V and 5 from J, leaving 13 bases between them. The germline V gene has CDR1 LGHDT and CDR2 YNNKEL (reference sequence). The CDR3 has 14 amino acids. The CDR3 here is CASSHNDRRYGYTF. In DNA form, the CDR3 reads TGTGCCAGCAGCCATAACGACAGGAGATATGGCTACACCTTC.

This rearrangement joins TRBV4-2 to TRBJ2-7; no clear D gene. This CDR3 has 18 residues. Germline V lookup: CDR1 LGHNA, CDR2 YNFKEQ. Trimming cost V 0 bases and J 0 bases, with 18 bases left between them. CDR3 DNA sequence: TGTGCCAGCAGCCAAGAAGGTGATGGTAGGAGAAACTCCTACGAGCAGTACTTC. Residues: CASSQEGDGRRNSYEQYF.

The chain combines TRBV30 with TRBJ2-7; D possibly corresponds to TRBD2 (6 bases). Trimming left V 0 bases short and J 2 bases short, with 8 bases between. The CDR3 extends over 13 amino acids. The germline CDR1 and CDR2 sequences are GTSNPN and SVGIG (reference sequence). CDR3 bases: TGTGCCTGGAGTGTACCGGGGGCCTACGAGCAGTACTTC. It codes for CAWSVPGAYEQYF. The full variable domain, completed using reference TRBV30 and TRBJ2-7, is SQTIHQWPATLVQPVGSPLSLECTVEGTSNPNLYWYRQAAGRGLQLLFYSVGIGQISSEVPQNLSASRPQDRQFILSSKKLLLSDSGFYLCAWSVPGAYEQYFGPGTRLTVT.

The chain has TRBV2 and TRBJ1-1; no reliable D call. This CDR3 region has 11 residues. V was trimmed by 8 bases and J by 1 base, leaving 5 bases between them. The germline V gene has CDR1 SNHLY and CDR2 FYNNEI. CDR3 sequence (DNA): TGTGCCAGCGCAGGGAACACTGAAGCTTTCTTT. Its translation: CASAGNTEAFF. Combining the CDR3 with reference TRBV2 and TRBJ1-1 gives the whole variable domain EPEVTQTPSHQVTQMGQEVILRCVPISNHLYFYWYRQILGQKVEFLVSFYNNEISEKSEIFDDQFSVERPDGSNFTLKIRSTKLEDSAMYFCASAGNTEAFFGQGTRLTVV.

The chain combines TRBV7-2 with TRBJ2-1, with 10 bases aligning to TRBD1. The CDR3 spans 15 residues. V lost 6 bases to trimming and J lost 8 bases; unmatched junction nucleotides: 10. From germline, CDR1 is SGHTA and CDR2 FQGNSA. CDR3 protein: CASRLRTGGMYEQFF. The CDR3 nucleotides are TGTGCCAGCAGACTTCGGACAGGGGGGATGTATGAGCAGTTCTTC.

The CDR3, as DNA: TGTGCCAGCAGCCCCACAGGGGGCTCGCGCAATGAGCAGTTCTTC. It translates to CASSPTGGSRNEQFF. This chain joins TRBV11-3 and TRBJ2-1, with 9 bases identical to TRBD1. With V trimmed by 5 bases and J by 6 bases, 8 bases remained unmatched. Germline loops: CDR1 SGHNT, CDR2 YENEEA. CDR3 size: 15 residues. The whole variable domain, filled in from reference TRBV11-3 and TRBJ2-1, reads EAGVVQSPRYKIIEKKQPVAFWCNPISGHNTLYWYLQNLGQGPELLIRYENEEAVDDSQLPKDRFSAERLKGVDSTLKIQPAELGDSAVYLCASSPTGGSRNEQFFGPGTRLTVL.

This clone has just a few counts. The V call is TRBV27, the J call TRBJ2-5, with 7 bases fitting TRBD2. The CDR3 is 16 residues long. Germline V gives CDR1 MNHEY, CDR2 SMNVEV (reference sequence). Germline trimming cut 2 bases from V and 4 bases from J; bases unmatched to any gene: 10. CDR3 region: CASSLRRLGGGETQYF. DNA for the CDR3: TGTGCCAGCAGTTTACGGCGACTTGGGGGGGGAGAGACCCAGTACTTC.

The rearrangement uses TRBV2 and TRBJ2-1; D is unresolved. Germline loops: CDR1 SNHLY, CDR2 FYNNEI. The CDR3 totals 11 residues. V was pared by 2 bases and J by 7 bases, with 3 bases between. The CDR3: CASSERNEQFF. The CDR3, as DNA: TGTGCCAGCAGTGAACGGAATGAGCAGTTCTTC. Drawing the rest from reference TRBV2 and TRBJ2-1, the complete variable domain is EPEVTQTPSHQVTQMGQEVILRCVPISNHLYFYWYRQILGQKVEFLVSFYNNEISEKSEIFDDQFSVERPDGSNFTLKIRSTKLEDSAMYFCASSERNEQFFGPGTRLTVL.

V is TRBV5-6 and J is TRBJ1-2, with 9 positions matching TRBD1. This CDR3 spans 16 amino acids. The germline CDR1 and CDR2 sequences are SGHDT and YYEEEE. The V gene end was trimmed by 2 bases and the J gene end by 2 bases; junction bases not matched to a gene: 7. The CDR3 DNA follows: TGTGCCAGCAGCTTAAAACCCGGGACAGGGAACTATGGCTACACCTTC. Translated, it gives CASSLKPGTGNYGYTF.